A selection of T cell receptor beta chains follows, all from one sample in a study of read filtering for tumor transcriptome and immune sequencing. MiXCR, applied by TCRdb to the reads, yields one record per CDR3 protein. The profile shows over 40,000 distinct CDR3 sequences, approximately 12% of them singletons. Sequences were obtained from a population of CD138-negative cells sorted from bone marrow. Receptors originate from a donor at least 40 years old with multiple myeloma. Both conserved end residues are part of each CDR3. Each record gives: clone size, V gene, J gene, D gene, CDR3 protein, CDR3 DNA. A D gene is named only where the DNA matches it firmly. A row's size may be missing; if present it is once, few, many or a size class.

many,TRBV6-1,TRBJ2-7,NA,CASSELGAHYEQYF,TGTGCCAGCAGTGAATTGGGGGCCCATTACGAGCAGTACTTC
many,TRBV29-1,TRBJ1-1,NA,CSAEGSDRNTEAFF,TGCAGCGCTGAGGGATCGGACAGGAACACTGAAGCTTTCTTT
many,TRBV5-1,TRBJ2-7,TRBD1,CASSGTGRGHEQYF,TGCGCCAGCAGTGGGACAGGGAGGGGCCACGAGCAGTACTTC
NA,TRBV7-9,TRBJ2-7,NA,CASGRIGYEQYF,TGTGCCAGCGGCAGGATAGGATACGAGCAGTACTTC
medium-sized,TRBV9,TRBJ2-1,TRBD1,CASSTDRGEEQFF,TGTGCCAGCAGCACAGACAGGGGTGAAGAGCAGTTCTTC
many,TRBV9,TRBJ1-4,NA,CASSVDPQVTNEKLFF,TGTGCCAGCAGCGTAGATCCGCAGGTCACTAATGAAAAACTGTTTTTT
NA,TRBV7-9,TRBJ2-6,NA,CASSLAQGAGANVLTF,TGTGCCAGCAGCTTAGCGCAGGGTGCTGGGGCCAACGTCCTGACTTTC
many,TRBV3-1,TRBJ2-1,NA,CASSQELAWANEQFF,TGTGCCAGCAGCCAAGAACTCGCCTGGGCGAATGAGCAGTTCTTC
many,TRBV28,TRBJ2-6,NA,CASSPISSGANVLTF,TGTGCCAGCAGCCCTATCAGCTCTGGGGCCAACGTCCTGACTTTC
NA,TRBV5-4,TRBJ2-7,NA,CASGITGRGEQYF,TGTGCCAGCGGCATTACTGGTCGCGGTGAGCAGTACTTC
many,TRBV10-3,TRBJ2-1,NA,CAISELGEGEQFF,TGTGCCATCAGTGAGTTGGGGGAAGGTGAGCAGTTCTTC
many,TRBV20-1,TRBJ1-5,NA,CSASNPIAGQPQHF,TGCAGTGCTAGTAACCCTATAGCGGGTCAGCCCCAGCATTTT
many,TRBV20-1,TRBJ1-2,NA,CSAAPSGTNYGYTF,TGCAGTGCAGCCCCGTCAGGCACTAACTATGGCTACACCTTC
many,TRBV14,TRBJ1-1,NA,CASSQGPAMWAGVNTEAFF,TGTGCCAGCAGCCAAGGGCCGGCCATGTGGGCTGGGGTGAACACTGAAGCTTTCTTT
many,TRBV6-5,TRBJ1-2,NA,CASSPITGTYGYTF,TGTGCCAGCAGTCCCATTACAGGGACATATGGCTACACCTTC
medium-sized,TRBV29-1,TRBJ2-1,NA,CSARTINNEQFF,TGCAGCGCCCGGACTATAAACAATGAGCAGTTCTTC
many,TRBV20-1,TRBJ1-1,NA,CSASTQGFGTEAFF,TGCAGTGCTAGCACACAGGGTTTTGGCACTGAAGCTTTCTTT
NA,TRBV7-2,TRBJ2-1,NA,CASSSKGLAIYNEQLF,TGTGCCAGCAGCTCTAAAGGGCTAGCGATTTACAATGAGCAGTTATTC
many,TRBV6-5,TRBJ1-1,NA,CASTRLGDTEAFF,TGTGCCAGCACCAGGTTGGGGGACACTGAAGCTTTCTTT
many,TRBV6-5,TRBJ1-6,NA,CASSRTGNSPLHF,TGTGCCAGCAGTCGCACAGGGAATTCACCCCTCCACTTT
many,TRBV7-2,TRBJ2-2,TRBD2,CASSSSGVVGTGELFF,TGTGCCAGCAGCAGTAGCGGGGTAGTGGGAACCGGGGAGCTGTTTTTT
many,TRBV6-5,TRBJ1-2,NA,CASSYSFTRRNNYGYTF,TGTGCCAGCAGTTACTCGTTCACCAGGAGAAATAACTATGGCTACACCTTC
many,TRBV11-2,TRBJ2-1,TRBD2,CASSVSSGRGYNEQFF,TGTGCCAGCAGCGTATCTAGCGGGAGGGGTTACAATGAGCAGTTCTTC
NA,TRBV6-5,TRBJ1-1,NA,CASRLVGATEAFF,TGTGCCAGCAGGCTGGTAGGCGCCACTGAAGCTTTCTTT
NA,TRBV20-1,TRBJ2-5,TRBD2,CSAVGLAGLQETQYF,TGCAGTGCTGTGGGACTAGCGGGTCTACAAGAGACCCAGTACTTC
many,TRBV11-2,TRBJ1-1,NA,CASSSPRPTGTEAFF,TGTGCCAGCAGCTCCCCTCGCCCTACGGGCACTGAAGCTTTCTTT
NA,TRBV7-2,TRBJ2-5,TRBD2,CASSPRPAGTQETQYF,TGTGCCAGCAGCCCCCGACCAGCGGGAACTCAAGAGACCCAGTACTTC
many,TRBV29-1,TRBJ2-3,NA,CSGSVGVNTQYF,TGCAGCGGGAGTGTAGGGGTGAATACGCAGTATTTT
many,TRBV7-2,TRBJ2-1,NA,CASSLGPGIDEQFF,TGTGCCAGCAGCTTAGGGCCGGGTATAGATGAGCAGTTCTTC